The following is a T cell receptor (beta chain) sequence with its context. Its specificity is unknown. The germline V gene has CDR1 GTSNPN and CDR2 SVGIG (reference sequence). V was pared by 2 bases and J by 0 bases, with 5 bases between. This CDR3 is 13 amino acids long. Profiled with immunoSEQ multiplex PCR; TCRdb holds only in-frame clones, not every one. The data hold 85,000 or so clones, with approximately 86% observed a single time. The entry originates in a study of T cell responses to AZD1222 COVID-19 vaccine. Broader study findings: Females made up more of the donors, who were largely white British, and clonal diversity may have come out too low.

The gene calls are TRBV30 and TRBJ1-5, with no clear D. This receptor was taken from an adult who received the AZD1222 COVID-19 vaccine. The source was peripheral blood, collected 28 days after the second AZD1222 dose. Here the CDR3 reads CAWSSDSNQPQHF. CDR3 DNA sequence: TGTGCCTGGAGTTCGGATAGCAATCAGCCCCAGCATTTT.